Below are 20 T cell receptor beta chains sequenced from a single sample in a study of identical twins. TCRdb processed the 5' RACE reads anew with MiXCR; each CDR3 protein has one entry. The sample holds more than 1.5 million distinct CDR3 sequences, around 33% seen once. Specimen: cord blood. The receptors derive from a newborn girl in good health.

This clonotype was picked up a small number of times. The chain employs TRBV7-9 and TRBJ1-1; 7 nucleotides align to TRBD1. In germline, CDR1 is SEHNR, CDR2 FQNEAQ (reference sequence). The CDR3 has 13 amino acids. J was trimmed by 8 bases and V by 3 bases; bases with no gene match: 6. CDR3 nucleotides: TGTGCCAGCAGCTTGGACAGGCGAGGGGAAGCTTTCTTT. Translation gives CASSLDRRGEAFF.

The chain has TRBV2 and TRBJ2-2; TRBD1 is a possible D gene (5 bases). The CDR3 is 15 amino acids. V lost 7 bases to trimming and J lost 4 bases, with 16 bases between them. Germline V gives CDR1 SNHLY, CDR2 FYNNEI. Here the CDR3 reads CASISSGPSTGELFF. The CDR3 DNA reads as TGTGCCAGCATATCTTCAGGGCCGAGCACCGGGGAGCTGTTTTTT.

The chain is built from TRBV4-2 and TRBJ2-5, with D possibly being TRBD2 (6 bases). Germline loops: CDR1 LGHNA, CDR2 YNFKEQ. This CDR3 spans 16 amino acids. Deletions cut 0 bases from V and 2 bases from J, with 13 bases between. The CDR3 DNA follows: TGTGCCAGCAGCCAAGAGTGGAGGGTCGGACAAGAGACCCAGTACTTC. Translation: CASSQEWRVGQETQYF.

The gene calls are TRBV9 and TRBJ2-3; a possible D gene is TRBD1 (6 bases). Germline V lookup: CDR1 SGDLS, CDR2 YYNGEE. Trimming removed 0 bases from V and 10 bases from J, with 15 bases in between. The length of the CDR3 is 14 residues. Written as DNA, the CDR3 is TGTGCCAGCAGCGTAGAACAGGGTATATATGCGCAGTATTTT. It encodes CASSVEQGIYAQYF.

J is TRBJ2-2 and V is TRBV28, with TRBD1 matching over 9 bases. J gave up 1 base and V 1 base, and 1 base lay outside the gene matches. The CDR3 covers 16 residues. Germline V gene sequence: CDR1 MDHEN, CDR2 SYDVKM. The chain's CDR3 is CASSLYRGLNTGELFF. CDR3 DNA: TGTGCCAGCAGTTTATACAGGGGGCTGAACACCGGGGAGCTGTTTTTT.

This clonotype was recorded at least ten times. The genes are TRBV12-3 or TRBV12-4 and TRBJ2-5; perhaps TRBD1 as D (6 bases). The CDR3 has 14 residues. V lost 5 bases and J lost 1, with 11 bases in between. The CDR3 is CASSPGQLQETQYF. The CDR3 DNA follows: TGTGCCAGCAGTCCCGGACAGCTCCAAGAGACCCAGTACTTC.

There are a few counts of this clonotype. CDR3 region: CASRTSGKNEQFF. The CDR3 coding sequence is TGTGCCAGCAGGACTAGCGGGAAGAATGAGCAGTTCTTC. V and J are TRBV13 and TRBJ2-1; 11 bases line up with TRBD2. V lost 6 bases to trimming and J lost 7 bases; unmatched junction nucleotides: 2. The CDR3 is 13 residues long. CDR1 is PRHDT, CDR2 FYEKMQ, per germline (reference sequence).

Ten or more counts support this clonotype. The J gene is TRBJ2-7, the V gene TRBV20-1; D is uncertain. The CDR3 loop spans 11 amino acids. Looked up from germline, CDR1 is DFQATT and CDR2 is SNEGSKA (reference sequence). Trimming left V 5 bases short and J 1 base short, with 6 bases between. The CDR3 DNA reads as TGCAGTGCTCCAAGGTCCTACGAGCAGTACTTC. This codes for CSAPRSYEQYF.

A few counts support this clonotype. The V gene is TRBV6-1, the J gene TRBJ2-7; TRBD2 agrees at 9 bases. This CDR3 contains 14 residues. Germline V CDR1 and CDR2: MNHNS, SASEGT. Losses at the gene ends were 2 bases for V and 6 bases for J; bases not matched to a gene: 5. CDR3 region: CASSEKLAGREQYF. The CDR3 nucleotides are TGTGCCAGCAGTGAAAAGCTAGCGGGACGCGAGCAGTACTTC.

This clonotype was detected only a few times. This rearrangement joins TRBV4-2 to TRBJ1-1; D is unclear. Germline assignment: CDR1 LGHNA and CDR2 YNFKEQ. V lost 2 bases, J lost 0 bases, and 10 bases lay in between. The CDR3 has 15 residues. CDR3 coding DNA: TGTGCCAGCAGCCAATATGGACGGATGAACACTGAAGCTTTCTTT. It encodes CASSQYGRMNTEAFF.

This clonotype appeared once. This chain connects TRBV5-4 to TRBJ2-3; D unclear. Germline CDR1 reads SGHNT; CDR2 reads YYREEE (reference sequence). This CDR3 spans 16 amino acids. The germline V and J ends were trimmed by 0 bases and 0 bases, with 11 bases remaining between them. The CDR3 here is CASSLEAVTSTDTQYF. CDR3 coding DNA: TGTGCCAGCAGCTTGGAGGCGGTAACTAGCACAGATACGCAGTATTTT.

The chain links TRBV20-1 to TRBJ2-5; weak D call: TRBD1 (6 bases). Trimming removed 5 bases at V and 11 bases at J, with 24 bases between. From germline, CDR1 is DFQATT and CDR2 SNEGSKA (reference sequence). The CDR3 spans 14 residues. The CDR3 bases are TGCAGTGCTGGAGGTCCCAGGGGCCGGAATGAGCAGTACTTC. Its protein product is CSAGGPRGRNEQYF.

The genes are TRBV5-1 and TRBJ1-1, with 7 bases fitting TRBD1. The junction had 7 bases not matched to a gene; V was cut back by 1 base and J by 4 bases. Germline CDR1 is SGHRS and CDR2 is YFSETQ. This CDR3 spans 15 amino acids. CDR3 bases: TGCGCCAGCAGCTTGACAGGGGCTCAGAGCACTGAAGCTTTCTTT. Translating gives CASSLTGAQSTEAFF.

With respect to this clonotype: At one of its ends the junction is not consistent with the germline gene, which may arise from a read error. J is TRBJ2-3 and V is TRBV13; D possibly matches TRBD1 or TRBD2 (6 bases each). The germline V gene has CDR1 PRHDT and CDR2 FYEKMQ (reference sequence). The CDR3 runs to 13 residues. CDR3 residues: CASRVGGTDAQYF. CDR3 bases: TGTGCCAGCCGCGTGGGGGGCACAGATGCGCAGTATTTT.

This clonotype was detected ten times or more. The CDR3 bases are TGTGCCAGCAGCCGTACGCAGACGAGGGACTACGAGCAGTACTTC. Translating gives CASSRTQTRDYEQYF. The V gene is TRBV4-2, the J gene TRBJ2-7; possible D gene TRBD2, 5 bases. This CDR3 spans 15 amino acids. Germline CDR1 LGHNA, CDR2 YNFKEQ. V lost 4 bases and J 3 bases, leaving 16 bases between the germline ends.

The chain carries TRBV25-1 and TRBJ2-5; D is uncertain. Germline CDR1 is MGHDK and CDR2 is SYGVNS. V lost 0 bases and J lost 2, with 10 bases in between. This CDR3 is 15 amino acids long. The CDR3: CASSEYAAKQETQYF. The CDR3 nucleotides read TGTGCCAGCAGTGAATATGCGGCCAAGCAAGAGACCCAGTACTTC.

The chain combines TRBV12-3 or TRBV12-4 with TRBJ2-1; maybe TRBD2 (6 bases). The CDR3 runs 15 residues. Trimming removed 4 bases from V and 6 bases from J, with 16 bases in between. CDR3: CASSSLATASNEQFF. The CDR3 nucleotides are TGTGCCAGCAGTTCACTAGCAACGGCGTCCAATGAGCAGTTCTTC.

CDR3 DNA sequence: TGCGCCAGCAGCCAAGATCTAGGACTAGCGGGGCATCCTAGCACAGATACGCAGTATTTT. Protein sequence: CASSQDLGLAGHPSTDTQYF. The chain uses TRBV4-1 and TRBJ2-3; 12 bases are shared with TRBD2. The CDR3 loop spans 20 amino acids. Trimming removed 0 bases from V and 0 bases from J; junction bases left unmatched: 10. CDR1 is MGHRA and CDR2 is YSYEKL in the germline V gene.

The chain combines TRBV3-1 with TRBJ2-1; 11 bases match TRBD2. V was clipped by 1 base and J by 4 bases; unmatched bases: 6. The germline V gene encodes CDR1 LGHDT and CDR2 YNNKEL (reference sequence). The CDR3 is 17 amino acids. CDR3 loop: CASSQGLAGTRYNEQFF. In nucleotides, the CDR3 is TGTGCCAGCAGCCAAGGACTAGCGGGGACTCGTTACAATGAGCAGTTCTTC.

The rearrangement uses TRBV20-1 and TRBJ2-1, with D possibly being TRBD2 (5 bases). CDR1 and CDR2 from the germline V gene are DFQATT and SNEGSKA (reference sequence). The CDR3 sequence is 12 residues long. Between the trimmed V and J ends, which lost 6 bases and 7 bases, there was a span of 13 bases. CDR3 amino acids: CSATELGNEQFF. The CDR3 nucleotides read TGCAGTGCCACAGAACTAGGGAATGAGCAGTTCTTC.